This is a list of T cell receptor beta chains from one sample in a study of cytotoxic CD8 clonotypes in ibrutinib-treated CLL. TCRdb's table, derived via immunoSEQ multiplex PCR, lists solely in-frame clones and lacks some. The data hold approximately 80,000 clones, with more than 70% observed a single time. The material sequenced was PBMCs, taken before ibrutinib treatment. These receptors all stem from a human donor with chronic lymphocytic leukemia. Each CDR3 is given with its conserved first and last residue. Each record gives: V gene, J gene, D gene, clone size, CDR3 DNA, CDR3 protein. A D gene is named only where the DNA matches it firmly. Some rows have no size entry. The others give once, few or many, or a class for an expanded clone.

v_gene: TRBV7-2
j_gene: TRBJ2-1
d_gene: NA
abundance: NA
CDR3nt: TGTGCCAGCAGCTTAGATTGGCGGGACAATGAGCAGTTCTTC
CDR3aa: CASSLDWRDNEQFF

v_gene: TRBV7-2
j_gene: TRBJ2-7
d_gene: TRBD2
abundance: NA
CDR3nt: TGTGCCAGCAGCTTAGCGACTAGCGGACTCATTTACGAGCAGTACTTC
CDR3aa: CASSLATSGLIYEQYF

v_gene: TRBV29-1
j_gene: TRBJ2-1
d_gene: NA
abundance: NA
CDR3nt: TGCAGCGTTGATTTGGGGGCGGGAGCCCCTCTAAAGTTCTTC
CDR3aa: CSVDLGAGAPLKFF

v_gene: TRBV19
j_gene: TRBJ2-5
d_gene: NA
abundance: NA
CDR3nt: TGTGCCAGTAGTATGCCCGGAAAAGGGTGGGGGACCCAGTACTTC
CDR3aa: CASSMPGKGWGTQYF

v_gene: TRBV5-1
j_gene: TRBJ2-1
d_gene: NA
abundance: NA
CDR3nt: TGCGCCAGCAGCTTGGCCTCTCCGGAGACCAATGAGCAGTTCTTC
CDR3aa: CASSLASPETNEQFF

v_gene: TRBV5-4
j_gene: TRBJ2-1
d_gene: TRBD2
abundance: NA
CDR3nt: TGTGCCAGCAGCTTGGGGGCCATGACTAGCGGGAGGGGCAATGAGCAGTTCTTC
CDR3aa: CASSLGAMTSGRGNEQFF

v_gene: TRBV6-6
j_gene: TRBJ2-3
d_gene: NA
abundance: NA
CDR3nt: TGTGCCAGCAGTTACTCGTCGACGGACCTCACAGATACGCAGTATTTT
CDR3aa: CASSYSSTDLTDTQYF

v_gene: TRBV28
j_gene: TRBJ2-7
d_gene: TRBD1
abundance: few
CDR3nt: TGTGCCAGCAGGGCGGACAGGGGGGACTACGAGCAGTACTTC
CDR3aa: CASRADRGDYEQYF

v_gene: TRBV9
j_gene: TRBJ2-3
d_gene: TRBD2
abundance: NA
CDR3nt: TGTGCCAGCAGCTTGATCACTAGCGGGAGTGAGGATACGCAGTATTTT
CDR3aa: CASSLITSGSEDTQYF

v_gene: TRBV7-9
j_gene: TRBJ1-5
d_gene: NA
abundance: once
CDR3nt: TGTGCCAGCAGCTCGGGCAGGGATAATCAGCCCCAGCATTTT
CDR3aa: CASSSGRDNQPQHF

v_gene: TRBV19
j_gene: TRBJ1-5
d_gene: TRBD1
abundance: NA
CDR3nt: TGTGCCAGTAGGGACAGGGATACGCAGCCCCAGCATTTT
CDR3aa: CASRDRDTQPQHF

v_gene: TRBV27
j_gene: TRBJ1-2
d_gene: TRBD1
abundance: NA
CDR3nt: TGTGCCAGCAGAACTCTTAAGGGACAGGGGTCCTCTAACTATGGCTACACCTTC
CDR3aa: CASRTLKGQGSSNYGYTF

v_gene: TRBV9
j_gene: TRBJ2-1
d_gene: TRBD2
abundance: large
CDR3nt: TGTGCCAGCAGCGCTTTGGGTCGGGACTATGGGAGGAAGCAGTTCTTC
CDR3aa: CASSALGRDYGRKQFF

v_gene: TRBV28
j_gene: TRBJ2-4
d_gene: NA
abundance: NA
CDR3nt: TGTGCCAGCAGTTTAAATCCGGACAGGGGACCCCGGGGGGGCATTCAGTACTTC
CDR3aa: CASSLNPDRGPRGGIQYF

v_gene: TRBV10-3
j_gene: TRBJ1-5
d_gene: NA
abundance: NA
CDR3nt: TGTGCCATCAGTGAGTCGCAAGGGTCTCAGCCCCAGCATTTT
CDR3aa: CAISESQGSQPQHF

v_gene: TRBV4-3
j_gene: TRBJ1-1
d_gene: NA
abundance: NA
CDR3nt: TGCGCCAGCAGCCAAGCTGCAGTGAGGATAGGGTACACTGAAGCTTTCTTT
CDR3aa: CASSQAAVRIGYTEAFF

v_gene: TRBV9
j_gene: TRBJ2-7
d_gene: NA
abundance: NA
CDR3nt: TGTGCCAGCAGCCCCCGGGGACACCTGTCCTACGAGCAGTACTTC
CDR3aa: CASSPRGHLSYEQYF

v_gene: TRBV28
j_gene: TRBJ1-2
d_gene: TRBD1
abundance: NA
CDR3nt: TGTGCCAGCAGAGGGTCGGACAGGGGCCCCCGTAACTATGGCTACACCTTC
CDR3aa: CASRGSDRGPRNYGYTF

v_gene: TRBV6-6
j_gene: TRBJ2-5
d_gene: TRBD1
abundance: NA
CDR3nt: TGTGCCAGCAGTTATACCGGGACAGGTCGGGAGACCCAGTACTTC
CDR3aa: CASSYTGTGRETQYF

v_gene: TRBV7-3
j_gene: TRBJ2-7
d_gene: TRBD2
abundance: NA
CDR3nt: TGTGCCAGCAGCTCAACCCCTAAGACTAGCGGGCGACCCTACGAGCAGTACTTC
CDR3aa: CASSSTPKTSGRPYEQYF

v_gene: TRBV5-4
j_gene: TRBJ2-1
d_gene: NA
abundance: NA
CDR3nt: TGTGCCAGCAGCTTGACCGGAAATGAGCAGTTCTTC
CDR3aa: CASSLTGNEQFF

v_gene: TRBV19
j_gene: TRBJ2-3
d_gene: TRBD1
abundance: NA
CDR3nt: TGTGCCAGTAGTAGTACAGGGGTGGATACGCAGTATTTT
CDR3aa: CASSSTGVDTQYF

v_gene: TRBV6-6
j_gene: TRBJ2-2
d_gene: NA
abundance: NA
CDR3nt: TGTGCCAGCACTAACCGGGGCGGTTCTAAAGCCGGGGAGCTGTTTTTT
CDR3aa: CASTNRGGSKAGELFF

v_gene: TRBV7-6
j_gene: TRBJ2-7
d_gene: TRBD2
abundance: NA
CDR3nt: TGTGCCAGCTCCCGACAGGGACTAGCTTCCCACGAGCAGTACTTC
CDR3aa: CASSRQGLASHEQYF

v_gene: TRBV9
j_gene: TRBJ1-2
d_gene: NA
abundance: NA
CDR3nt: TGTGCCAGCAGCGTAGAACCAGGGCCAATTTATGGCTACACCTTC
CDR3aa: CASSVEPGPIYGYTF

v_gene: TRBV7-3
j_gene: TRBJ1-3
d_gene: TRBD1
abundance: NA
CDR3nt: TGTGCCAGCAGCTTCGGGACAGGGGCTGGAAACACCATATATTTT
CDR3aa: CASSFGTGAGNTIYF

v_gene: TRBV30
j_gene: TRBJ2-5
d_gene: NA
abundance: NA
CDR3nt: TGTGCCTGGAGTGTACTAGCCGGGATTGGTCCGGGGACCCAGTACTTC
CDR3aa: CAWSVLAGIGPGTQYF

v_gene: TRBV29-1
j_gene: TRBJ1-1
d_gene: TRBD1
abundance: NA
CDR3nt: TGCAGCGTATATTACCAGACACGGGACAGGGAGAACACTGAAGCTTTCTTT
CDR3aa: CSVYYQTRDRENTEAFF

v_gene: TRBV18
j_gene: TRBJ2-3
d_gene: NA
abundance: NA
CDR3nt: TGTGCCAGCTCACCGGGGGACACAGATACGCAGTATTTT
CDR3aa: CASSPGDTDTQYF

v_gene: TRBV4-2
j_gene: TRBJ2-7
d_gene: NA
abundance: NA
CDR3nt: TGTGCCAGCAGCCAACAAGTGGGTTCGGGGGAGCAGTACTTC
CDR3aa: CASSQQVGSGEQYF

v_gene: TRBV28
j_gene: TRBJ1-2
d_gene: TRBD1
abundance: NA
CDR3nt: TGTGCCAGCAGCCTCCCAGGGACAGAAGGGACTAACTATGGCTACACCTTC
CDR3aa: CASSLPGTEGTNYGYTF

v_gene: TRBV6-5
j_gene: TRBJ1-3
d_gene: NA
abundance: NA
CDR3nt: TGTGCCAGCAGTCCTAATGCCGGAAACACCATATATTTT
CDR3aa: CASSPNAGNTIYF

v_gene: TRBV29-1
j_gene: TRBJ2-3
d_gene: NA
abundance: few
CDR3nt: TGCAGCGTTGTCCCGGAAACCCGTAATACGCAGTATTTT
CDR3aa: CSVVPETRNTQYF

v_gene: TRBV6-1
j_gene: TRBJ2-7
d_gene: NA
abundance: NA
CDR3nt: TGTGCCAGCAGGGGGACCCGCCACTCCGAGCAGTACTTC
CDR3aa: CASRGTRHSEQYF

v_gene: TRBV27
j_gene: TRBJ1-2
d_gene: NA
abundance: NA
CDR3nt: TGTGCCAGCAGTTTAAGCGGGGGGGACTATGGCTACACCTTC
CDR3aa: CASSLSGGDYGYTF

v_gene: TRBV4-2
j_gene: TRBJ2-1
d_gene: NA
abundance: NA
CDR3nt: TGTGCCAGCAGCCAAGTTATGGCAGGGCCAAGGAATGAGCAGTTCTTC
CDR3aa: CASSQVMAGPRNEQFF

v_gene: TRBV2
j_gene: TRBJ1-1
d_gene: NA
abundance: once
CDR3nt: TGTGCCAGCCGGGGGGTGGATTGGAACGCTGAAGCTTTCTTT
CDR3aa: CASRGVDWNAEAFF

v_gene: TRBV5-1
j_gene: TRBJ2-7
d_gene: NA
abundance: few
CDR3nt: TGCGCCAGCAGCCTAAACATGGACTACGAGCAGTACTTC
CDR3aa: CASSLNMDYEQYF

v_gene: TRBV7-9
j_gene: TRBJ2-7
d_gene: TRBD1
abundance: NA
CDR3nt: TGTGCCAGCAGCTTAGGTCAACCGGGACAGGCATCCTACGAGCAGTACTTC
CDR3aa: CASSLGQPGQASYEQYF

v_gene: TRBV30
j_gene: TRBJ1-5
d_gene: NA
abundance: NA
CDR3nt: TGTGCCTGGAGTGTATCAGGATTTAATCAGCCCCAGCATTTT
CDR3aa: CAWSVSGFNQPQHF

v_gene: TRBV7-2
j_gene: TRBJ2-5
d_gene: NA
abundance: NA
CDR3nt: TGTGCCAGCAGCTTACAATACATCCAAGAGACCCAGTACTTC
CDR3aa: CASSLQYIQETQYF